The entry below gives a single T cell receptor beta chain sequence along with its context. The data belong to a study of blood T cell repertoires in COVID-19. Background on the study: Whether acute or convalescent, the COVID-19 samples came from the United States, Italy and Spain. Sample material is recorded as cDNA or gDNA derived from T cells, B-cell-depleted T cells, or PBMCs.

The germline V gene has CDR1 SGHNT and CDR2 YYREEE (reference sequence). The CDR3 loop spans 17 amino acids. V shed 2 bases and J 6 bases; nucleotides not matched to a gene: 10. Source study methods: Scientists estimated how many nucleated cells there were by amplifying reference gene primers. Libraries were prepared by immunoSEQ multiplex PCR; TCRdb keeps only in-frame clonotypes and omits some of them. From that table come the V and J calls and clone size; the DNA was used to work out D and trimming. The sample carries tens of thousands of clones, 90% recorded once. Sequenced: peripheral blood. The sequence derives from a man between 50 and 59 years old with acute or convalescent COVID-19. V and J are TRBV5-4 and TRBJ1-6, with 8 bases matching TRBD1. The CDR3 protein is CASSFETGTGFNSPLHF. CDR3 nucleotide sequence: TGTGCCAGCAGCTTCGAAACGGGGACAGGCTTTAATTCACCCCTCCACTTT.